The 29 T cell receptor beta chains in this list originate from one sample, sequenced in a study of OX40 agonist ivuxolimab in advanced cancers. Data came from immunoSEQ multiplex PCR; TCRdb stores just in-frame clones and leaves some out. Found here are about 120,000 clones, around 91% of them singletons; the top ten hold approximately 0.51%. The starting material was CD4+ or CD8+ T cells sorted from blood, obtained in a trial of the OX40 agonist ivuxolimab. These receptor sequences come from an adult with an advanced solid tumor such as melanoma, head and neck, liver or kidney cancer.

The J gene is TRBJ2-1, the V gene TRBV4-1; possible D gene TRBD2, 5 bases. Germline V lookup: CDR1 MGHRA, CDR2 YSYEKL. The CDR3 has 13 residues. The V end was cut by 2 bases, the J end by 6 bases, with 8 bases between. CDR3 DNA sequence: TGCGCCAGCAGCCAAAACGGGGTCAATGAGCAGTTCTTC. Translation gives CASSQNGVNEQFF.

The rearrangement links TRBV19 to TRBJ1-1, with TRBD1 as a possible D gene (5 bases). The CDR3 length is 13 residues. V lost 8 bases and J lost 11, with 21 bases in between. Looked up from germline, CDR1 is LNHDA and CDR2 is SQIVND (reference sequence). CDR3 protein: CASFPSQAPGAFF. DNA for the CDR3: TGTGCCAGTTTCCCTTCCCAAGCTCCAGGGGCTTTCTTT.

The chain's CDR3 is CAWSVLGQGGGYTF. The CDR3 region has the DNA TGTGCCTGGAGTGTACTCGGTCAGGGAGGTGGCTACACCTTC. The chain carries TRBV30 and TRBJ1-2; maybe TRBD1 (5 bases). Germline V gene sequence: CDR1 GTSNPN, CDR2 SVGIG (reference sequence). The CDR3 sequence is 14 residues long. The V gene lost 0 bases and the J gene lost 7 bases, with 15 bases spanning the gap.

The genes are TRBV11-2 and TRBJ2-2, with TRBD2 as a possible D gene (6 bases). This CDR3 comprises 15 residues. The V end lost 2 bases, the J end lost 4 bases, and 11 bases lay between the germline ends. From germline, CDR1 is SGHAT and CDR2 FQNNGV. The CDR3 DNA reads TGTGCCAGCAGCTTAAGGCGGGGAACCACCGGGGAGCTGTTTTTT. Protein product: CASSLRRGTTGELFF. The complete variable domain, with remaining parts taken from reference TRBV11-2 and TRBJ2-2, reads EAGVAQSPRYKIIEKRQSVAFWCNPISGHATLYWYQQILGQGPKLLIQFQNNGVVDDSQLPKDRFSAERLKGVDSTLKIQPAKLEDSAVYLCASSLRRGTTGELFFGEGSRLTVL.

This clone came up once. The J gene is TRBJ2-1, the V gene TRBV13; 7 nucleotides agree with TRBD1. V lost 5 bases, J lost 4 bases, and 8 bases stayed unmatched. The CDR3 is made up of 15 amino acids. Per the germline V gene, CDR1 is PRHDT and CDR2 is FYEKMQ (reference sequence). The CDR3 reads CASSRDRAFYNEQFF. The CDR3 DNA reads as TGTGCCAGCAGCCGCGACAGGGCTTTTTACAATGAGCAGTTCTTC.

A few counts support this clone. CDR3 sequence: CASNSDVFSGSSPLHF. The CDR3 DNA reads TGTGCCAGCAATTCGGACGTTTTTTCGGGGAGTTCACCCCTCCACTTT. The J gene is TRBJ1-6, the V gene TRBV2; D gene ambiguous. The germline V gene encodes CDR1 SNHLY and CDR2 FYNNEI. This CDR3 region has 16 residues. V was cut by 7 bases and J by 9 bases, with 22 bases left in between.

V gene TRBV5-6 combines with J gene TRBJ2-1; no firm D call. With 0 bases removed from V and 7 bases from J, the gap between germline ends came to 5 bases. The germline V gene encodes CDR1 SGHDT and CDR2 YYEEEE. This CDR3 comprises 12 residues. In nucleotides, the CDR3 is TGTGCCAGCAGCTTGGACCGAAATGAGCAGTTCTTC. Encoded protein: CASSLDRNEQFF. Together with reference TRBV5-6 and TRBJ2-1, the CDR3 gives the full variable domain: DAGVTQSPTHLIKTRGQQVTLRCSPKSGHDTVSWYQQALGQGPQFIFQYYEEEERQRGNFPDRFSGHQFPNYSSELNVNALLLGDSALYLCASSLDRNEQFFGPGTRLTVL.

This sequence joins TRBV28 and TRBJ1-2; possible D gene TRBD1, 5 bases. Deletions cut 5 bases from V and 3 bases from J, with 16 bases between. The V gene's germline CDR1 is MDHEN and CDR2 SYDVKM. This CDR3 is built from 15 residues. CDR3: CASSTQGSGYYGYTF. The DNA of the CDR3 is TGTGCCAGCAGTACCCAGGGTTCGGGGTACTATGGCTACACCTTC.

The V and J genes are TRBV7-9 and TRBJ2-7; D is undetermined. The germline gives CDR1 SEHNR, CDR2 FQNEAQ (reference sequence). The CDR3 has 12 amino acids. V lost 5 bases, J lost 1 base, and 6 bases lay in between. The CDR3 spells CASSLESYEQYF. Written as DNA, the CDR3 is TGTGCCAGCAGCCTGGAGTCCTACGAGCAGTACTTC.

The rearrangement joins TRBV5-4 to TRBJ1-2, with TRBD1 as a possible D gene (5 bases). With 5 bases removed from V and 2 bases from J, the gap between germline ends came to 10 bases. The germline V gene encodes CDR1 SGHNT and CDR2 YYREEE (reference sequence). The CDR3 is made up of 13 amino acids. CDR3 sequence (DNA): TGTGCCAGCAGTAAGCGGGACAACTATGGCTACACCTTC. Protein sequence: CASSKRDNYGYTF.

The chain recombines TRBV5-6 with TRBJ2-1; D not certain. CDR3 size: 14 residues. CDR1 is SGHDT, CDR2 YYEEEE, per germline. Trimming removed 3 bases at V and 3 bases at J, with 10 bases between. CDR3 in DNA: TGTGCCAGCAGCTCGGGCGACCTCTACAATGAGCAGTTCTTC. This encodes CASSSGDLYNEQFF. The entire variable domain, with the rest obtained from reference TRBV5-6 and TRBJ2-1, is as follows: DAGVTQSPTHLIKTRGQQVTLRCSPKSGHDTVSWYQQALGQGPQFIFQYYEEEERQRGNFPDRFSGHQFPNYSSELNVNALLLGDSALYLCASSSGDLYNEQFFGPGTRLTVL.

DNA of the CDR3: TGTGCAACGGAGGGGACAGGGAATGGCTACACCTTC. It codes for CATEGTGNGYTF. The chain employs TRBV25-1 and TRBJ1-2; 9 nucleotides align to TRBD1. Germline V gene lookup returns CDR1 MGHDK and CDR2 SYGVNS. The CDR3 runs to 12 residues.

The J gene is TRBJ2-2, the V gene TRBV19; D unclear. Trimming left V 7 bases short and J 4 bases short, with 16 bases between. CDR1 and CDR2 (germline): LNHDA, SQIVND (reference sequence). CDR3 size: 15 residues. CDR3 sequence (DNA): TGTGCCAGTAAAACGGGTTCCAAGGGCACCGGGGAGCTGTTTTTT. It translates to CASKTGSKGTGELFF.

The chain links TRBV19 to TRBJ2-2, with D perhaps TRBD1 (5 bases). CDR3 size: 15 residues. Germline lookup yields CDR1 LNHDA and CDR2 SQIVND (reference sequence). V gave up 10 bases and J gave up 1 base, with 16 bases separating them. Here the CDR3 reads CANMPGLVNTGELFF. The CDR3 nucleotides read TGTGCCAATATGCCAGGGCTAGTGAACACCGGGGAGCTGTTTTTT.

CDR3 amino acids: CASSALDTQYF. The CDR3 DNA sequence: TGTGCCAGCAGTGCGCTTGATACGCAGTATTTT. V usage is TRBV2 and J usage is TRBJ2-3; D is undetermined. This CDR3 has 11 residues. V gave up 4 bases and J gave up 6 bases, with 5 bases separating them. CDR1 and CDR2 from the germline V gene are SNHLY and FYNNEI.

The rearrangement links TRBV7-9 to TRBJ2-3; 12 nucleotides line up with TRBD1. The CDR3 extends over 17 amino acids. The junction had 11 bases not matched to a gene; V was cut back by 5 bases and J by 5 bases. CDR1 and CDR2 (germline): SEHNR, FQNEAQ (reference sequence). Written as DNA, the CDR3 is TGTGCCAGCAGCCTAAACCTGGGACAGGGGGCGAAAGATACGCAGTATTTT. Residues: CASSLNLGQGAKDTQYF. The complete variable domain, with remaining parts taken from reference TRBV7-9 and TRBJ2-3, reads DTGVSQNPRHKITKRGQNVTFRCDPISEHNRLYWYRQTLGQGPEFLTYFQNEAQLEKSRLLSDRFSAERPKGSFSTLEIQRTEQGDSAMYLCASSLNLGQGAKDTQYFGPGTRLTVL.

This clone was detected only once. This chain links TRBV28 with TRBJ2-2; TRBD1 or TRBD2 may be the D gene (5 bases each). Trimming left V 11 bases short and J 3 bases short, with 19 bases between. The length of the CDR3 is 15 residues. Germline V gene data show CDR1 as MDHEN and CDR2 as SYDVKM. The CDR3 coding sequence is TGTGCCGCAGACACCGGGGCCCAGGACACCGGGGAGCTGTTTTTT. It specifies CAADTGAQDTGELFF.

This rearrangement joins TRBV5-6 to TRBJ1-6, with D hard to call. Germline V gene lookup returns CDR1 SGHDT and CDR2 YYEEEE. V was pared by 4 bases and J by 14 bases, with 13 bases between. This CDR3 has 12 amino acids. The CDR3 coding sequence is TGTGCCAGCAGCCTCAGCCGAGCATCCCTCCACTTT. Encoded protein: CASSLSRASLHF.

As DNA, the CDR3 is TGTGCCTGGAGGCCGAGGGGGGCTAATGAAAAACTGTTTTTT. It is translated as CAWRPRGANEKLFF. The chain recombines TRBV30 with TRBJ1-4; a weak D match, TRBD1 (6 bases). This CDR3 spans 14 amino acids. The V gene's germline CDR1 is GTSNPN and CDR2 SVGIG (reference sequence). Deletions cut 3 bases from V and 3 bases from J, with 11 bases between. Using reference TRBV30 and TRBJ1-4 for the parts outside the CDR3, the full variable domain is SQTIHQWPATLVQPVGSPLSLECTVEGTSNPNLYWYRQAAGRGLQLLFYSVGIGQISSEVPQNLSASRPQDRQFILSSKKLLLSDSGFYLCAWRPRGANEKLFFGSGTQLSVL.

The rearrangement links TRBV5-6 to TRBJ2-5; a weak D match, TRBD1 (5 bases). CDR3 length equals 14 residues. V was cut by 4 bases and J by 2 bases, with 12 bases left in between. Germline CDR1 is SGHDT and CDR2 is YYEEEE. The CDR3 here is CASSEDTYQETQYF. In nucleotides, the CDR3 is TGTGCCAGCAGCGAGGACACCTATCAAGAGACCCAGTACTTC.

The chain uses TRBV5-6 and TRBJ2-7; possible D gene TRBD1, 6 bases. Germline V gives CDR1 SGHDT, CDR2 YYEEEE. This CDR3 is 14 amino acids long. Trimming shortened V by 0 bases and J by 4 bases, and 11 bases separated the two germline ends. The CDR3 here is CASSLEQGLYEQYF. The CDR3 DNA follows: TGTGCCAGCAGCTTGGAACAGGGCCTTTACGAGCAGTACTTC.

The chain links TRBV6-5 to TRBJ2-2; 7 nucleotides align to TRBD2. The CDR3 is made up of 15 amino acids. Germline CDR1 and CDR2: MNHEY and SVGAGI. V gave up 7 bases and J gave up 3 bases; unmatched junction bases: 8. The CDR3 nucleotides read TGTGCCAGCATGGCTTCGGGGGGTTACACCGGGGAGCTGTTTTTT. Its protein product is CASMASGGYTGELFF.

The genes are TRBV10-1 and TRBJ1-1, with D possibly matching TRBD1 (5 bases). Germline CDR1 is WNHNN and CDR2 is SYGVQD (reference sequence). There are 13 residues in the CDR3. Trimming left V 5 bases short and J 1 base short, with 8 bases between. As DNA, the CDR3 is TGCGCCAGCAGTCGGGGGAAGAACACTGAAGCTTTCTTT. Translation: CASSRGKNTEAFF.

The chain uses TRBV14 and TRBJ1-4; D is unresolved. V lost 4 bases to trimming and J lost 3 bases, with 6 bases between them. The germline V gene encodes CDR1 SGHDN and CDR2 FVKESK. This CDR3 has 13 residues. In DNA form, the CDR3 reads TGTGCCAGCAGCCGAGGACCTAATGAAAAACTGTTTTTT. Translating it yields CASSRGPNEKLFF.

The table lists this clone with a few counts. The rearrangement links TRBV7-2 to TRBJ1-2; 7 bases line up with TRBD1. CDR1 and CDR2 (germline): SGHTA, FQGNSA. This CDR3 region has 17 residues. J gave up 2 bases and V 1 base, and 10 bases lay outside the gene matches. CDR3 sequence (DNA): TGTGCCAGCAGCTTAGTCGTAGGGGGCGCTTCGAACTATGGCTACACCTTC. Translated: CASSLVVGGASNYGYTF.

The chain carries TRBV28 and TRBJ1-4; D possibly corresponds to TRBD1 (6 bases). CDR1 is MDHEN and CDR2 is SYDVKM in the germline V gene. CDR3 length equals 15 residues. Trimming took off 5 bases at V and 5 bases at J, with 15 bases between the two ends. The CDR3 region is CASSLQGFGNEKLFF. Written as DNA, the CDR3 is TGTGCCAGCAGTCTTCAGGGGTTTGGGAATGAAAAACTGTTTTTT.

The chain couples TRBV5-4 to TRBJ1-4; D unclear. The CDR3 consists of 15 residues. V lost 4 bases, J lost 6 bases, and 16 bases lay in between. The germline V gene has CDR1 SGHNT and CDR2 YYREEE (reference sequence). CDR3 bases: TGTGCCAGCAGCAACAAACAAGGCAACGATGAAAAACTGTTTTTT. This sequence encodes CASSNKQGNDEKLFF. The entire variable domain, with the rest obtained from reference TRBV5-4 and TRBJ1-4, is as follows: ETGVTQSPTHLIKTRGQQVTLRCSSQSGHNTVSWYQQALGQGPQFIFQYYREEENGRGNFPPRFSGLQFPNYSSELNVNALELDDSALYLCASSNKQGNDEKLFFGSGTQLSVL.

This sequence joins TRBV7-6 and TRBJ2-2, with TRBD2 as a possible D gene (5 bases). The germline V gene encodes CDR1 SGHVS and CDR2 FNYEAQ. V was trimmed by 1 base and J by 8 bases, leaving 8 bases between them. This CDR3 contains 13 residues. The CDR3, as DNA: TGTGCCAGCAGCTTAGGGGAGACTGGGGAGCTGTTTTTT. This gives the protein CASSLGETGELFF.

The chain uses TRBV7-2 and TRBJ1-1; D is uncertain. This CDR3 is 14 amino acids long. V lost 5 bases and J lost 1, with 11 bases in between. The germline gives CDR1 SGHTA, CDR2 FQGNSA. CDR3 nucleotides: TGTGCCAGCAGCCCCACGCGAGCGAACACTGAAGCTTTCTTT. Translation gives CASSPTRANTEAFF.